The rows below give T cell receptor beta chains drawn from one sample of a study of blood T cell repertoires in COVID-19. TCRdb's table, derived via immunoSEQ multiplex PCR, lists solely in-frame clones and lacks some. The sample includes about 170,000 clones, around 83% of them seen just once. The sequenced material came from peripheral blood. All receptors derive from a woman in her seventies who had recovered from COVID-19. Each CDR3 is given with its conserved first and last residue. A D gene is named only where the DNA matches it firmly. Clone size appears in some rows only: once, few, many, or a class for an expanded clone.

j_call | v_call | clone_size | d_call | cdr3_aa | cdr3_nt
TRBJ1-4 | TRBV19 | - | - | CASSIGDWGANEKLFF | TGTGCCAGTAGTATCGGCGACTGGGGGGCTAATGAAAAACTGTTTTTT
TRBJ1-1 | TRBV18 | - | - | CASSPGQGGTEAFF | TGTGCCAGCTCACCAGGGCAGGGCGGCACTGAAGCTTTCTTT
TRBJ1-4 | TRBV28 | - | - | CASRLDSLEEKLFF | TGTGCCAGCAGGTTGGACAGCTTGGAAGAAAAACTGTTTTTT
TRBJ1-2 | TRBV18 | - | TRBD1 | CASSAGQNYGYTF | TGTGCCAGCTCAGCGGGACAGAACTATGGCTACACCTTC
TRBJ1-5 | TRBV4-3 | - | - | CASSQGIGQGLNQPQHF | TGCGCCAGCAGCCAAGGAATTGGCCAGGGGTTAAATCAGCCCCAGCATTTT
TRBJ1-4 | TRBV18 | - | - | CASSPGGADEKLFF | TGTGCCAGCTCACCAGGGGGGGCGGATGAAAAACTGTTTTTT
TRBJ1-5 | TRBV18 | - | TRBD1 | CASSPPGQGGQPQHF | TGTGCCAGCTCACCACCGGGACAGGGGGGTCAGCCCCAGCATTTT
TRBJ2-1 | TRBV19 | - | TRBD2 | CASSIVLAGLQFF | TGTGCCAGTAGTATCGTCCTAGCGGGCCTTCAGTTCTTC
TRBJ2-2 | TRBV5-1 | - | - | CATAPGFLSAGELFF | TGCGCCACCGCCCCGGGCTTCCTTAGCGCCGGGGAGCTGTTTTTT
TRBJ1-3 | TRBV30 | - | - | CAWSVGRASSGNTIYF | TGTGCCTGGAGTGTGGGGAGAGCGAGCTCTGGAAACACCATATATTTT
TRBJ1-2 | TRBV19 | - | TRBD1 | CASRGGQGKRNYGYTF | TGTGCCAGTAGGGGGGGACAGGGTAAGCGGAACTATGGCTACACCTTC
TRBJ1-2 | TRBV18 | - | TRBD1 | CASSPDRGYGYTF | TGTGCCAGCTCACCCGACAGGGGTTATGGCTACACCTTC
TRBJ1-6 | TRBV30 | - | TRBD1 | CAWTPGQFGSPLHF | TGTGCCTGGACGCCGGGACAGTTCGGCTCACCCCTCCACTTT
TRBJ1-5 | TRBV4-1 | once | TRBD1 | CASSQWGQVNQPQHF | TGCGCCAGCAGCCAATGGGGACAGGTCAATCAGCCCCAGCATTTT
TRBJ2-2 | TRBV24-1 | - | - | CATSATGFTGELFF | TGTGCCACCAGTGCCACAGGGTTCACCGGGGAGCTGTTTTTT
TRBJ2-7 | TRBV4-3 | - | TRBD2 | CASSQGSSGRYEQYF | TGCGCCAGCAGCCAAGGGTCTAGCGGGAGGTACGAGCAGTACTTC
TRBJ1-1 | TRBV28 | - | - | CASTIGAPTEAFF | TGTGCCAGCACCATAGGGGCCCCCACTGAAGCTTTCTTT
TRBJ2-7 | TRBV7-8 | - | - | CASSRTPRREQYF | TGTGCCAGCAGCAGAACCCCCAGGCGCGAGCAGTACTTC
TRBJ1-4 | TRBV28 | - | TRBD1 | CASSYPGQGGEKLFF | TGTGCCAGCAGCTACCCGGGACAGGGGGGTGAAAAACTGTTTTTT
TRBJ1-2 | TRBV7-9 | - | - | CASSSHRSNYGYTF | TGTGCCAGCAGCTCCCACAGGTCTAACTATGGCTACACCTTC
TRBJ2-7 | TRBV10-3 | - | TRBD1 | CAITEDRAYEQYF | TGTGCCATCACTGAGGACAGGGCCTACGAGCAGTACTTC
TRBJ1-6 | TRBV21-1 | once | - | CASSKGWGRPVENSPLHF | TGTGCCAGCAGCAAAGGGTGGGGCAGGCCAGTGGAAAATTCACCCCTCCACTTT
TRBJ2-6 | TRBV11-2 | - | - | CASSLDGQAVLTNVLTF | TGTGCCAGCAGCTTAGATGGCCAGGCCGTTTTGACCAACGTCCTGACTTTC
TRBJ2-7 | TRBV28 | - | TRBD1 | CASRTRQGAGEQYF | TGTGCCAGCAGAACTAGACAGGGGGCGGGGGAGCAGTACTTC
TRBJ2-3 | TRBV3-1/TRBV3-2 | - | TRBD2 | CASSSRGETDTQYF | TGTGCCAGCAGCTCTCGGGGGGAAACAGATACGCAGTATTTT
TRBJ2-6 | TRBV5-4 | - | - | CASSPPGGPGGANVLTF | TGTGCCAGCAGCCCCCCGGGCGGGCCGGGGGGGGCCAACGTCCTGACTTTC
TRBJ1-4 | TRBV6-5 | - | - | CASSYSGYRGEKLFF | TGTGCCAGCAGTTACTCTGGGTACAGAGGGGAAAAACTGTTTTTT
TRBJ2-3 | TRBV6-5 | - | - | CASSYSLAVSTDTQYF | TGTGCCAGCAGTTACTCGCTGGCGGTCAGCACAGATACGCAGTATTTT
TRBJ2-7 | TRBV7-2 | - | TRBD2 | CASSFSGGPYEQYF | TGTGCCAGCAGCTTTTCGGGAGGGCCCTACGAGCAGTACTTC